This TCR beta chain was captured by sequencing in a study of blood T cell repertoires in COVID-19. Study at large: Acute-phase and convalescent COVID-19 samples originated in the United States, Italy and Spain. Sources were T cells, B-cell-depleted T cells, or PBMCs; the material itself was cDNA or gDNA.

The method was immunoSEQ multiplex PCR; TCRdb's version includes in-frame clones alone and lacks a portion of them. The profile shows 250,000 to 350,000 clones, roughly 88% of them singletons. From germline, CDR1 is SEHNR and CDR2 FQNEAQ (reference sequence). V lost 3 bases to trimming and J lost 3 bases; unmatched junction nucleotides: 8. This CDR3 contains 15 residues. The clonotype was recovered from a woman aged 25 to 39 with COVID-19, enrolled during active disease. The gene calls are TRBV7-9 and TRBJ2-7; 7 bases map to TRBD1. Sequencing was carried out using peripheral blood. The CDR3, as DNA: TGTGCCAGCAGCTTGTCAACCGGGACAGTCTACGAGCAGTACTTC. Translated: CASSLSTGTVYEQYF.